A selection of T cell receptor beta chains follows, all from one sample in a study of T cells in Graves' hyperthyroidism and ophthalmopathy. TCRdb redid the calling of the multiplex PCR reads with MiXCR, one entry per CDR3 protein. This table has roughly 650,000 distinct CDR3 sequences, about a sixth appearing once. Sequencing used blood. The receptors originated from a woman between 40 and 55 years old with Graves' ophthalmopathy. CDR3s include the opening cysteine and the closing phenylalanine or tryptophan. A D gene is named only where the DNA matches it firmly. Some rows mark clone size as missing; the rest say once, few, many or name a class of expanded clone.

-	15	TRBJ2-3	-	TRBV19	CASSISRTVTDTQYF	TGTGCCAGTAGTATATCGAGGACGGTCACAGATACGCAGTATTTT
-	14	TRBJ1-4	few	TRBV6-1	CASSRSQDNEKLFF	TGTGCCAGCAGTCGATCACAGGATAATGAAAAACTGTTTTTT
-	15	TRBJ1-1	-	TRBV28	CASRPAGGRNTEAFF	TGTGCCAGCAGGCCAGCGGGAGGTCGGAACACTGAAGCTTTCTTT
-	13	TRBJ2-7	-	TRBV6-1	CASSGTESQQQYF	TGTGCCAGCAGTGGGACAGAGTCTCAGCAGCAGTACTTC
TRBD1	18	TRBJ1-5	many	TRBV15	CATSREPIGTGGNQPQHF	TGTGCCACCAGCAGAGAACCGATCGGGACAGGGGGGAATCAGCCCCAGCATTTT
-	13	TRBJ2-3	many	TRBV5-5	CASSSAFGDTQYF	TGTGCCAGCAGCTCGGCCTTTGGAGATACGCAGTATTTT
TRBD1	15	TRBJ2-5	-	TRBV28	CASSSQGAGQETQYF	TGTGCCAGCAGTTCTCAGGGGGCCGGGCAAGAGACCCAGTACTTC
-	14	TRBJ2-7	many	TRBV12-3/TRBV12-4	CASRLGGASYEQYF	TGTGCCAGCAGGCTAGGGGGGGCTTCCTACGAGCAGTACTTC
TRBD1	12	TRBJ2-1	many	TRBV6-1	CASRDRAGEQFF	TGTGCCAGCAGGGACAGGGCTGGCGAGCAGTTCTTC
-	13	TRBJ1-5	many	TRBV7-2	CASSVGTNQPQHF	TGTGCCAGCAGCGTAGGGACGAATCAGCCCCAGCATTTT
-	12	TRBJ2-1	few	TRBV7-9	CASSLEVAEQFF	TGTGCCAGCAGCTTAGAGGTAGCGGAGCAGTTCTTC
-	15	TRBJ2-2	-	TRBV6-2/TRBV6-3	CASSYSGSSTGELFF	TGTGCCAGCAGTTACTCGGGCAGCAGCACCGGGGAGCTGTTTTTT
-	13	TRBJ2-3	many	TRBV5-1	CASSLAGYGTQYF	TGCGCCAGCAGCTTGGCGGGGTACGGCACGCAGTATTTT
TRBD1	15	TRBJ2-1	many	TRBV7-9	CASSSDRGLHNEQFF	TGTGCCAGCAGCTCGGACAGGGGGCTCCACAATGAGCAGTTCTTC
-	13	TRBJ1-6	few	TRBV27	CASSFSSSSPLHF	TGTGCCAGCAGTTTCTCCTCCTCCTCACCCCTCCACTTT
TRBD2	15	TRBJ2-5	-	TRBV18	CASSWEAGAPSVQYF	TGTGCCAGCTCATGGGAAGCGGGAGCCCCCTCAGTCCAGTACTTC
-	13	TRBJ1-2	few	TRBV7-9	CASTQIDSTGYTF	TGTGCCAGCACCCAAATAGACAGCACTGGCTACACCTTC
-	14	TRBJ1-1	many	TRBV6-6	CASSYGEENTEAFF	TGTGCCAGCAGTTACGGGGAAGAGAACACTGAAGCTTTCTTT
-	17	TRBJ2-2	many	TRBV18	CASSPQAASTNTGELFF	TGTGCCAGCTCACCTCAGGCAGCCTCCACGAACACCGGGGAGCTGTTTTTT
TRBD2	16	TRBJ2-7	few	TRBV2	CASNKGGTSGTYEQYF	TGTGCCAGCAATAAGGGCGGGACTAGCGGGACCTACGAGCAGTACTTC
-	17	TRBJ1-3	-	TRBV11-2	CASSLNAGSHSGNTIYF	TGTGCCAGCAGCTTAAACGCAGGAAGCCACTCTGGAAACACCATATATTTT
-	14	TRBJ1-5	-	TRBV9	CARRRGREYQPQHF	TGTGCCCGACGGCGGGGCAGGGAGTATCAGCCCCAGCATTTT
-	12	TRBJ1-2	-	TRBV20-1	CSGGGGDYGYTF	TGCAGTGGGGGGGGGGGGGACTATGGCTACACCTTC
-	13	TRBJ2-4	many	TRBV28	CASSLSPSDIQYF	TGTGCCAGCAGTTTAAGCCCCTCGGACATTCAGTACTTC
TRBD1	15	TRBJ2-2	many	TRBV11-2	CASSSTGGYTGELFF	TGTGCCAGCAGCTCAACAGGGGGGTACACCGGGGAGCTGTTTTTT
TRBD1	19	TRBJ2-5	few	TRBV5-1	CASSRGTGGAGGYMETQYF	TGCGCCAGCAGCCGTGGGACAGGGGGCGCGGGAGGGTACATGGAGACCCAGTACTTC
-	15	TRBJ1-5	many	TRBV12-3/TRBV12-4	CASSLSFRSNQPQHF	TGTGCCAGCAGTTTGTCCTTTAGGAGCAATCAGCCCCAGCATTTT
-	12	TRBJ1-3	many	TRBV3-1	CASSPPENTIYF	TGTGCCAGCAGCCCTCCAGAAAACACCATATATTTT
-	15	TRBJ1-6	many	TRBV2	CASSESWQGVSPLHF	TGTGCCAGCAGTGAATCTTGGCAGGGTGTTTCACCCCTCCACTTT
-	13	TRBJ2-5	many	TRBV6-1	CASSVDVQETQYF	TGTGCCAGCAGTGTCGACGTACAAGAGACCCAGTACTTC
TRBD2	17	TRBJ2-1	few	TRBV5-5	CASSQHGTSGQGSEQFF	TGTGCCAGCAGCCAACATGGGACTAGCGGGCAGGGGAGTGAGCAGTTCTTC
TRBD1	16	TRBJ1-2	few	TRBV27	CASSAGTGIKRGGYTF	TGTGCCAGCAGTGCCGGGACAGGGATAAAGCGTGGAGGCTACACCTTC
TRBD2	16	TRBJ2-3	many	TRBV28	CASSSPAGAITDTQYF	TGTGCCAGCAGTTCTCCAGCGGGGGCAATCACAGATACGCAGTATTTT
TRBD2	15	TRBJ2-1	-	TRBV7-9	CASSLVRGVYNEQFF	TGTGCCAGCAGCTTAGTGCGGGGGGTCTACAATGAGCAGTTCTTC
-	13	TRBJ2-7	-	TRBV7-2	CASSPSRDHEQYF	TGTGCCAGCAGCCCTTCGCGGGACCACGAGCAGTACTTC
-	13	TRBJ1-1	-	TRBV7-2	CASSLKARTEAFF	TGTGCCAGCAGCTTAAAGGCAAGAACTGAAGCTTTCTTT
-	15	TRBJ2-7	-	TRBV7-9	CASSFHRASSYEQYF	TGTGCCAGCAGCTTCCACAGGGCAAGTTCCTACGAGCAGTACTTC
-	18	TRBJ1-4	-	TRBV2	CASSEYRFPHSTNEKLFF	TGTGCCAGCAGTGAATACAGGTTTCCCCACTCAACTAATGAAAAACTGTTTTTT
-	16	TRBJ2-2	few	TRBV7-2	CASSLGTLANTGELFF	TGTGCCAGCAGCTTAGGCACACTAGCGAACACCGGGGAGCTGTTTTTT
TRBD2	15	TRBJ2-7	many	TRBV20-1	CSAGSLAGLSYEQYF	TGCAGTGCCGGAAGCCTAGCGGGGCTCTCCTACGAGCAGTACTTC
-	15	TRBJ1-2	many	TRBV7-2	CASSLAWDRHYGYTF	TGTGCCAGCAGCTTAGCGTGGGACCGTCATTATGGCTACACCTTC
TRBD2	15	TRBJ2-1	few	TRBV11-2	CASRPGLDPYNEQFF	TGTGCCAGCAGACCTGGACTAGATCCCTACAATGAGCAGTTCTTC
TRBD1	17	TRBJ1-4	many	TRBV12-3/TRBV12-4	CASSFSGQGPSNEKLFF	TGTGCCAGCAGTTTCTCGGGACAGGGCCCATCTAATGAAAAACTGTTTTTT
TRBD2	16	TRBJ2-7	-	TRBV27	CASSSITSGNSYEQYF	TGTGCCAGCAGTTCCATTACTAGCGGCAATTCCTACGAGCAGTACTTC
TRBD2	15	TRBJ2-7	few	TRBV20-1	CSARPPSGISYEQYF	TGCAGTGCTAGACCCCCTAGCGGGATTTCCTACGAGCAGTACTTC
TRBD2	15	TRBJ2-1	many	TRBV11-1	CASRGSGRALDEQFF	TGTGCCAGCAGGGGAAGCGGGAGGGCCCTCGATGAGCAGTTCTTC
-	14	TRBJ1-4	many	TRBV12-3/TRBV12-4	CASSLVVTNEKLFF	TGTGCCAGCAGTTTAGTGGTGACTAATGAAAAACTGTTTTTT
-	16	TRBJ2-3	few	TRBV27	CASSLKAPLLTDTQYF	TGTGCCAGCAGTTTAAAAGCCCCACTTCTCACAGATACGCAGTATTTT
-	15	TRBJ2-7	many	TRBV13	CASRVAGHSSYEQYF	TGTGCCAGCCGAGTGGCGGGACATAGCTCCTACGAGCAGTACTTC
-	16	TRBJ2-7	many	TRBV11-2	CASSSRLVLALGEQYF	TGTGCCAGCAGCTCCAGACTAGTGTTGGCCCTTGGGGAGCAGTACTTC
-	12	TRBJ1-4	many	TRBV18	CASSPGNEKLFF	TGTGCCAGCTCACCAGGCAATGAAAAACTGTTTTTT
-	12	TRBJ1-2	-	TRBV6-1	CASSAQDYGYTF	TGTGCCAGCAGTGCACAGGACTATGGCTACACCTTC
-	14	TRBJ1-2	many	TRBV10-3	CAISGNWGRDGYTF	TGTGCCATCAGTGGAAATTGGGGGCGGGATGGCTACACCTTC
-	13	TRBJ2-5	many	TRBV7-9	CASSPTGTETQYF	TGTGCCAGCAGCCCCACAGGGACGGAGACCCAGTACTTC